The source of this T cell receptor (beta chain) is a study of shared clonotypes between healthy human individuals. Across the study: Aged between 18 and 49, the donors were a couple of women and a few men. Three plates were used per donor for CD4 naive, three for CD4 memory, two for CD8 naive and one for CD8 memory. Whole-study findings and limits: Relative to memory subsets, naive subsets generally showed larger estimated richness.

Produced via immunoSEQ multiplex PCR; TCRdb's table is partial and in-frame only. This table has roughly 2,500,000 clones, 80% to 95% appearing once. HIV-negative, healthy adults without recent acute infections or vaccinations were the donors. A note on this clone: Its antigen is unidentified. This sample includes further DNA sequences coding for the same CDR3.

Material for sequencing was naive CD4+ T cells from PBMCs. Regarding subset: CD45RA+ positively selected. The clonotype originates from a young man in good health. Some clones in this sample may be carry-over from other donors' samples.

The CDR3 sequence is CASSLAGGYEQYF. In nucleotides, the CDR3 is TGTGCCAGCAGTTTAGCGGGGGGGTACGAGCAGTACTTC. The V call is TRBV28, the J call TRBJ2-7; 9 bases align to TRBD2. Germline CDR1 MDHEN, CDR2 SYDVKM. V dropped 2 bases and J dropped 4; count of bases not matched to a gene: 0. This CDR3 contains 13 residues.